This TCR beta chain was captured in a study of T cell repertoires in cytomegalovirus infection. Whole-study context: It was the public TCR beta signatures that indicated both CMV infection and matching HLA type.

The CDR3 sequence is 15 residues long. CDR1 and CDR2 from the germline V gene are DFQATT and SNEGSKA (reference sequence). V was pared by 4 bases and J by 3 bases, with 6 bases of the junction left unmatched. As concerns this clonotype: Its specificity is not known.

Study results and limitations: Across the ex vivo response, the dominant clonotypes were HLA-C-restricted CMV-specific TCR beta clonotypes. There were carriers of CMV plus the relevant HLA, and cumulative public TCR beta family frequency identified them.

TCRdb reprocessed the reads via MiXCR and lists one record per CDR3 protein. The sample lists about 600,000 distinct CDR3 sequences, more than 20% occurring once. This chain connects TRBV20-1 to TRBJ2-1; the match to TRBD1 covers 10 bases. Input material: CD8+ T cells from PBMCs. The sequence came from a human donor in good health (CMV status not recorded). Some clones in this sample may be carry-over from other donors' samples. The CDR3 DNA reads as TGCAGTGCTATTCCGGGACAGGGGCTCTACAATGAGCAGTTCTTC. This translates into CSAIPGQGLYNEQFF.